These 27 T cell receptor beta chains were sequenced from one sample in a study of technical replicates of blood from a few donors. Clones were read by immunoSEQ multiplex PCR, and TCRdb kept only the in-frame ones, dropping some. The table shows about 56,000 clones, with 93% occurring only once. Sequenced material: PBMCs. The receptors were gathered from a human donor in good health. Some clones in this sample may be carry-over from other donors' samples.

CDR3 amino acids: CASSTGRREGGYEQYF. The DNA of the CDR3 is TGTGCCAGCAGCACCGGCCGGAGAGAAGGGGGCTACGAGCAGTACTTC. The genes are TRBV5-4 and TRBJ2-7; TRBD1 might be the D (6 bases). This CDR3 is 16 amino acids long. Trimming pared 4 bases from V and 3 bases from J, leaving 20 bases between. Germline V gene lookup returns CDR1 SGHNT and CDR2 YYREEE (reference sequence).

The chain joins TRBV7-9 to TRBJ2-1; 9 nucleotides match TRBD1. V shed 3 bases and J 7 bases; nucleotides not matched to a gene: 7. The CDR3 consists of 15 residues. Per the germline V gene, CDR1 is SEHNR and CDR2 is FQNEAQ (reference sequence). The CDR3 bases are TGTGCCAGCAGCTTCCCGGGACAGGGCGGGAATGAGCAGTTCTTC. It codes for CASSFPGQGGNEQFF.

The chain couples TRBV5-4 to TRBJ2-5; the D gene is possibly TRBD2 (6 bases). Germline V lookup: CDR1 SGHNT, CDR2 YYREEE (reference sequence). The CDR3 consists of 13 residues. V lost 4 bases, J lost 8 bases, and 15 bases lay in between. The CDR3 nucleotides read TGTGCCAGCAGCAATAGCGGCTCCTCAACCCAGTACTTC. As protein: CASSNSGSSTQYF.

V and J are TRBV29-1 and TRBJ2-7; D call uncertain. Germline V gene data show CDR1 as SQVTM and CDR2 as ANQGSEA. Trimming took 4 bases from V and 2 from J, leaving 12 bases between them. The CDR3 runs 13 residues. CDR3 sequence (DNA): TGCAGCGTTGCTTACAGCCGTACCTACGAGCAGTACTTC. Its translation is CSVAYSRTYEQYF.

The gene calls are TRBV19 and TRBJ1-5; D unresolved. Germline CDR1 reads LNHDA; CDR2 reads SQIVND (reference sequence). With 6 bases removed from V and 6 bases from J, the gap between germline ends came to 18 bases. The CDR3 is 15 amino acids. As DNA, the CDR3 is TGTGCCAGTAGCAGGAGGGTAGCCTCCAGTCAGCCCCAGCATTTT. Its protein is CASSRRVASSQPQHF.

The gene calls are TRBV5-4 and TRBJ2-3; TRBD2 agrees at 13 bases. Germline lookup yields CDR1 SGHNT and CDR2 YYREEE (reference sequence). The CDR3 is 18 residues long. V was clipped by 5 bases and J by 5 bases; unmatched bases: 14. The DNA for the CDR3 is TGTGCCAGCAGTTGGCCCTTACTAGCGGGAGGGCTAGAAGATACGCAGTATTTT. Encoded protein: CASSWPLLAGGLEDTQYF.

The chain recombines TRBV19 with TRBJ1-4, with a weak D call TRBD1 (6 bases). Germline V gene data show CDR1 as LNHDA and CDR2 as SQIVND (reference sequence). This CDR3 is built from 16 residues. V was shortened by 5 bases and J by 3 bases, with 16 bases between the two germline ends. The CDR3, as DNA: TGTGCCAGTAGTCCCGGACAGACCTGGTCTAATGAAAAACTGTTTTTT. Protein product: CASSPGQTWSNEKLFF.

The chain is built from TRBV19 and TRBJ1-5; possibly TRBD1 for D (5 bases). The germline CDR1 and CDR2 sequences are LNHDA and SQIVND (reference sequence). Between the trimmed V and J ends, which lost 3 bases and 7 bases, there was a span of 19 bases. CDR3 length: 16 amino acids. In nucleotides, the CDR3 is TGTGCCAGTAGTATGGGCCTCCACATGGGGCTCCAGCCCCAGCATTTT. Its protein product is CASSMGLHMGLQPQHF.

The CDR3 DNA follows: TGCGCCAGCAGCCGAGGACAGGACCAAGAGACCCAGTACTTC. It codes for CASSRGQDQETQYF. This chain joins TRBV4-1 and TRBJ2-5; the match to TRBD1 covers 7 bases. V trimming: 4 bases; J trimming: 0 bases; junction bases outside the gene matches: 2. This CDR3 comprises 14 residues. From germline, CDR1 is MGHRA and CDR2 YSYEKL.

J is TRBJ1-2 and V is TRBV6-1; D is unclear. Germline V gene sequence: CDR1 MNHNS, CDR2 SASEGT. The CDR3 has 15 residues. V lost 8 bases and J 2 bases, leaving 18 bases between the germline ends. This CDR3 reads CASAPLEGENYGYTF. The DNA for the CDR3 is TGTGCCAGCGCCCCACTCGAGGGAGAAAACTATGGCTACACCTTC.

This chain connects TRBV29-1 to TRBJ1-1; D is unclear. CDR3 length: 10 amino acids. Trimming cost V 3 bases and J 5 bases, with 4 bases left between them. The germline gives CDR1 SQVTM, CDR2 ANQGSEA. The CDR3 sequence is CSVDLTEAFF. The CDR3 coding sequence is TGCAGCGTTGATCTGACTGAAGCTTTCTTT.

The rearrangement joins TRBV5-1 to TRBJ2-3; 9 positions agree with TRBD1. V gave up 3 bases and J gave up 1 base; unmatched junction bases: 0. The CDR3 spans 14 residues. Germline V gene lookup returns CDR1 SGHRS and CDR2 YFSETQ. Here the CDR3 DNA reads TGCGCCAGCAGCTGGGACAGGGGCACAGATACGCAGTATTTT. It translates to CASSWDRGTDTQYF.

The chain employs TRBV6-5 and TRBJ2-5; perhaps TRBD1 as D (6 bases). Looked up from germline, CDR1 is MNHEY and CDR2 is SVGAGI. V dropped 5 bases and J dropped 4 bases, with 8 bases sitting between them. CDR3 length: 12 amino acids. The CDR3 loop reads CASSRRGETQYF. CDR3 nucleotide sequence: TGTGCCAGCAGTCGCAGGGGAGAGACCCAGTACTTC.

The chain joins TRBV7-2 to TRBJ1-6, with a possible D match to TRBD1 (5 bases). Germline values: CDR1 SGHTA, CDR2 FQGNSA. Trimming took 1 base from V and 10 from J, leaving 14 bases between them. The CDR3 totals 15 residues. The CDR3 loop is CASSLVSAQGSPLHF. The CDR3 region has the DNA TGTGCCAGCAGCTTAGTGTCAGCCCAGGGATCACCCCTCCACTTT.

The J gene is TRBJ1-4, the V gene TRBV19; D may be TRBD1 (5 bases). CDR1 and CDR2 from the germline V gene are LNHDA and SQIVND (reference sequence). This CDR3 has 13 residues. Trimming stripped 5 bases from V and 8 bases from J, with 12 bases between. CDR3 sequence reads: CASSPGQREKLFF. CDR3 in DNA: TGTGCCAGTAGTCCTGGACAACGAGAAAAACTGTTTTTT.

The gene calls are TRBV30 and TRBJ2-1; 8 bases fit TRBD1. From germline, CDR1 is GTSNPN and CDR2 SVGIG (reference sequence). V gave up 0 bases and J gave up 8 bases; unmatched junction bases: 3. This CDR3 comprises 13 residues. In DNA form, the CDR3 reads TGTGCCTGGAGTGTTGACAGGGGCGATGAGCAGTTCTTC. Its translation is CAWSVDRGDEQFF.

This clone came up a few times. V usage is TRBV6-5 and J usage is TRBJ2-5; no clear D gene. The germline V gene encodes CDR1 MNHEY and CDR2 SVGAGI. Trimming cost V 6 bases and J 7 bases, with 15 bases left between them. The CDR3 spans 13 residues. Here the CDR3 reads CASSPPPFGTQYF. DNA for the CDR3: TGTGCCAGCAGCCCACCCCCCTTCGGGACCCAGTACTTC.

The rearrangement uses TRBV15 and TRBJ2-7; 10 positions agree with TRBD2. Germline V gene sequence: CDR1 LNHNV, CDR2 YYDKDF (reference sequence). After removal of 5 bases from V and 0 bases from J, the junction contained 7 bases not matched to a gene. The length of the CDR3 is 16 residues. The chain's CDR3 is CATSSTTSGVSYEQYF. The CDR3 DNA reads as TGTGCCACCAGCTCAACTACTAGCGGGGTCTCCTACGAGCAGTACTTC.

V and J are TRBV1 and TRBJ2-7; the table names TRBD1, a call not compared with the DNA. TRBV1 is given as a pseudogene. This CDR3 comprises 17 residues. In DNA form, the CDR3 reads TGCACCAGCAGCCAAGATTCCCATCCCGGGACAGTCTACGAGCAGTACTTC. Its protein is CTSSQDSHPGTVYEQYF.

The CDR3 coding sequence is TGTGCCAGCAGCTTCCAGGGCGGCAATCAGCCCCAGCATTTT. It encodes CASSFQGGNQPQHF. The rearrangement joins TRBV5-6 to TRBJ1-5; D perhaps matches TRBD1 (5 bases). CDR1 and CDR2 from the germline V gene are SGHDT and YYEEEE. The V and J ends lost 2 bases and 2 bases respectively, with 8 bases between them. This CDR3 region has 14 residues.

The gene calls are TRBV7-2 and TRBJ2-3; maybe TRBD2 (6 bases). Per the germline V gene, CDR1 is SGHTA and CDR2 is FQGNSA. This CDR3 is 14 amino acids long. Trimming removed 5 bases from V and 5 bases from J, with 14 bases in between. The CDR3 protein is CASSQTGVRDTQYF. The CDR3 nucleotides read TGTGCCAGCAGCCAGACGGGGGTAAGAGATACGCAGTATTTT.

The CDR3 reads CASSLGGTQETQYF. CDR3 DNA: TGCGCCAGCAGCTTGGGCGGAACCCAAGAGACCCAGTACTTC. This sequence joins TRBV5-1 and TRBJ2-5; D not resolved. CDR1 is SGHRS, CDR2 YFSETQ, per germline. V dropped 0 bases and J dropped 1 base, with 7 bases sitting between them. This CDR3 spans 14 amino acids.

V and J are TRBV30 and TRBJ1-3; 7 bases are shared with TRBD1. The J segment lost 4 bases and the V segment lost 4 bases, leaving 7 bases of the junction unmatched. Germline loops: CDR1 GTSNPN, CDR2 SVGIG (reference sequence). The CDR3 totals 14 residues. The chain's CDR3 is CAWKKGALGNTIYF. The CDR3 bases are TGTGCCTGGAAGAAGGGGGCGTTGGGAAACACCATATATTTT.

This chain joins TRBV4-2 and TRBJ1-1; D is perhaps TRBD1 (5 bases). Trimming removed 2 bases at V and 1 base at J, with 8 bases between. The CDR3 has 14 amino acids. The germline V gene has CDR1 LGHNA and CDR2 YNFKEQ. CDR3 DNA: TGTGCCAGCAGCCAACAGGGTGGGAACACTGAAGCTTTCTTT. Its translation: CASSQQGGNTEAFF.

V and J are TRBV4-2 and TRBJ2-4; 7 bases are a match to TRBD2. The CDR3 is made up of 17 amino acids. V lost 1 base, J lost 7 bases, and 13 bases stayed unmatched. Germline V gene sequence: CDR1 LGHNA, CDR2 YNFKEQ. The CDR3 here is CASSQAVLRAGENIQYF. The CDR3 nucleotides read TGTGCCAGCAGCCAAGCGGTTTTAAGGGCGGGAGAGAACATTCAGTACTTC.

This chain uses TRBV14 with TRBJ1-1; 10 bases match TRBD1. After removal of 4 bases from V and 5 bases from J, the junction contained 7 bases not matched to a gene. The CDR3 runs to 15 residues. Germline CDR1 is SGHDN and CDR2 is FVKESK. CDR3 amino acids: CASSPPGTGETEAFF. CDR3 nucleotides: TGTGCCAGCAGCCCCCCTGGGACAGGGGAAACTGAAGCTTTCTTT.

The chain links TRBV4-2 to TRBJ2-3; 7 bases map to TRBD2. CDR3 length equals 16 residues. V was pared by 1 base and J by 4 bases, with 8 bases of the junction left unmatched. The germline CDR1 and CDR2 sequences are LGHNA and YNFKEQ. The chain's CDR3 is CASSQVLAAGADTQYF. The DNA for the CDR3 is TGTGCCAGCAGCCAAGTCCTAGCGGCGGGGGCAGATACGCAGTATTTT.